These T cell receptor beta chains were read from a single sample in a study of CD8 T cells in Susac syndrome. TCRdb analysed the immunoSEQ multiplex PCR reads with MiXCR anew, one entry per CDR3 protein. This sample yields over 65,000 distinct CDR3 sequences, of which 85% to 95% are seen a single time; around 0.52% belongs to the top ten. Specimen: CD4+ T cells from PBMCs. The receptor set was obtained from a human donor with Susac syndrome. The CDR3 runs from the conserved cysteine through the conserved F or W. A D gene is named only where the DNA matches it firmly. Part of the rows lack a size; the others show once, few, many or a class for expanded clones.

TRBJ1-5 | TRBV20-1 | . | . | TGCAGTGCTTTCAGGGTTTACAATCAGCCCCAGCATTTT | CSAFRVYNQPQHF
TRBJ2-7 | TRBV18 | . | . | TGTGCCAGCTCACCACTCAACCCCTACGAGCAGTACTTC | CASSPLNPYEQYF
TRBJ2-1 | TRBV24-1 | . | TRBD2 | TGTGCCACCAGTGATAGGACTAGCGGGAGCAATGAGCAGTTCTTC | CATSDRTSGSNEQFF
TRBJ1-5 | TRBV9 | . | . | TGTGCCAGCAGCGCGGACAGCCGCAATCAGCCCCAGCATTTT | CASSADSRNQPQHF
TRBJ1-4 | TRBV27 | . | . | TGTGCCAGCAGTCTAGGGAAAAAACTGTTTTTT | CASSLGKKLFF
TRBJ1-5 | TRBV12-3/TRBV12-4 | . | . | TGTGCCAGCAGTTTAGCAGGGAGTGGCAATCAGCCCCAGCATTTT | CASSLAGSGNQPQHF
TRBJ1-5 | TRBV19 | . | . | TGTGCCAGTAGTATACAGCTCAATCAGCCCCAGCATTTT | CASSIQLNQPQHF
TRBJ2-2 | TRBV4-2 | . | TRBD1 | TGTGCCAGCAGCCAGCAGACAGGGGAGAACACCGGGGAGCTGTTTTTT | CASSQQTGENTGELFF
TRBJ1-2 | TRBV30 | . | . | TGTGCTTATCCTTCCGCACTTAACTATGGCTACACCTTC | CAYPSALNYGYTF
TRBJ2-3 | TRBV6-5 | . | . | TGTGCCAGCAGTCCCGGACAGAGTAGCACAGATACGCAGTATTTT | CASSPGQSSTDTQYF
TRBJ2-3 | TRBV15 | . | . | TGTGCCACCAGCAAGCCAACGGGACTTAACGGCTCAGATACGCAGTATTTT | CATSKPTGLNGSDTQYF
TRBJ2-3 | TRBV5-1 | . | TRBD2 | TGCGCCAGCAGCGAAACTAGCGGGAGTAGGAATACGCAGTATTTT | CASSETSGSRNTQYF
TRBJ1-2 | TRBV5-1 | . | TRBD1 | TGCGCCAGCAGCCCGACGGGACAGGGCTATGGCTACACCTTC | CASSPTGQGYGYTF
TRBJ1-5 | TRBV27 | . | . | TGTGCCAGCTCCTTCGATGAAAATCAGCCCCAGCATTTT | CASSFDENQPQHF
TRBJ2-1 | TRBV20-1 | . | . | TGCAGTGCAGAGAGGAACAATGAGCAGTTCTTC | CSAERNNEQFF
TRBJ2-2 | TRBV30 | . | TRBD1 | TGTGCCTGGAGTCTGGACAGGGTCACCGGGGAGCTGTTTTTT | CAWSLDRVTGELFF
TRBJ2-5 | TRBV6-2/TRBV6-3 | . | TRBD1 | TGTGCCAGCAACGACAGGGGACAAGAGACCCAGTACTTC | CASNDRGQETQYF
TRBJ1-1 | TRBV25-1 | once | . | TGTGCCAGCAGTGCATCCGAGAACACTGAAGCTTTCTTT | CASSASENTEAFF
TRBJ1-5 | TRBV2 | . | . | TGTGCCAGCAGGGTGGAGGGTACCGCCCAGCATTTT | CASRVEGTAQHF
TRBJ2-7 | TRBV5-4 | once | . | TGTGCCAGCAGCTCGAGTCGCGACCCCAACTACGAGCAGTACTTC | CASSSSRDPNYEQYF
TRBJ2-1 | TRBV3-1 | . | TRBD2 | TGTGCCAGCAGCCAAGTTAGGACTAGCCGGGTCAAGGAGCAGTTCTTC | CASSQVRTSRVKEQFF
TRBJ2-3 | TRBV6-1 | . | . | TGTGCCAGCAGTGCTCCGTCGACCCCCCATAGCACAGATACGCAGTATTTT | CASSAPSTPHSTDTQYF
TRBJ2-2 | TRBV3-1 | . | . | TGTGCCAGCAGCCAAGTAAGGAACACCGGGGAGCTGTTTTTT | CASSQVRNTGELFF
TRBJ2-2 | TRBV19 | . | . | TGTGCCAGTACATGGACCATAACAGCCGGGGAGCTGTTTTTT | CASTWTITAGELFF
TRBJ2-5 | TRBV5-6 | . | . | TGTGCCAGCAAAGGTGAAGGGGACCAGTACTTC | CASKGEGDQYF
TRBJ2-1 | TRBV5-5 | . | . | TGTGCCACCAGCTTGGCGATCGGGGGAGTCGCCTCCTACAATGAGCAGTTCTTC | CATSLAIGGVASYNEQFF
TRBJ2-4 | TRBV11-1 | . | . | TGTGCCAGCAGTCGACCGGCCGAGGGCTTAAACATTCAGTACTTC | CASSRPAEGLNIQYF
TRBJ2-4 | TRBV20-1 | . | . | TGCAGTGCCCGGAGTGCGGCGGCAGCCAAAAACATTCAGTACTTC | CSARSAAAAKNIQYF
TRBJ2-1 | TRBV18 | . | . | TGTGCCAGCTCACCCCGGGACATTTACAATGAGCAGTTCTTC | CASSPRDIYNEQFF
TRBJ1-2 | TRBV7-2 | . | . | TGTGCCAGCAGCTTAGCTAGGGCGAGCGGGTATGGCTACACCTTC | CASSLARASGYGYTF
TRBJ2-7 | TRBV12-3/TRBV12-4 | . | TRBD2 | TGTGCCAGCAGTTTAGTGGCGGGGGAATCCTACGAGCAGTACTTC | CASSLVAGESYEQYF
TRBJ1-1 | TRBV7-2 | . | TRBD1 | TGTGCCAGCAGCTCACAGGGGGTCTACACTGAAGCTTTCTTT | CASSSQGVYTEAFF
TRBJ2-3 | TRBV23-1 | . | TRBD1 | TGCGCCAGCAGTCAGTCCGGGACAGGGGGCCCAGATACGCAGTATTTT | CASSQSGTGGPDTQYF
TRBJ2-7 | TRBV20-1 | . | TRBD2 | TGCAGTGGGACTAGCGGGTACGAGCAGTACTTC | CSGTSGYEQYF
TRBJ2-7 | TRBV28 | . | . | TGTGCCAGCAGTATGGACAAAACCTACGAGCAGTACTTC | CASSMDKTYEQYF
TRBJ1-1 | TRBV18 | . | . | TGTGCCAGCTCACCTGCTCTGAACACTGAAGCTTTCTTT | CASSPALNTEAFF
TRBJ1-1 | TRBV29-1 | . | . | TGCAGCGTCCCTGGACGGTACACTGAAGCTTTCTTT | CSVPGRYTEAFF